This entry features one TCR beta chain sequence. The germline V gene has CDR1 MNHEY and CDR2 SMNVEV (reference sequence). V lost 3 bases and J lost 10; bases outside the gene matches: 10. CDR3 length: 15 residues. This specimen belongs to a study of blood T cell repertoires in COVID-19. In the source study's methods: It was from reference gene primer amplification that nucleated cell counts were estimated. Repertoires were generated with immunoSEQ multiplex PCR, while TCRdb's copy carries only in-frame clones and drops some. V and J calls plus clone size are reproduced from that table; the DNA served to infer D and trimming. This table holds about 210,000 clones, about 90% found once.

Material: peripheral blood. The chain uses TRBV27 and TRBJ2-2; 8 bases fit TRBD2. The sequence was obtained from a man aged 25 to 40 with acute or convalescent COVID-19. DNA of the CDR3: TGTGCCAGCAGTTTCTGGCGGGAGGATCCCCAGGAGCTGTTTTTT. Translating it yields CASSFWREDPQELFF.